These 18 T cell receptor beta chains originate from one sample sequenced in a study of T cell responses to AZD1222 COVID-19 vaccine. Libraries were prepared by immunoSEQ multiplex PCR; TCRdb keeps only in-frame clonotypes and omits some of them. The table records 110,000 or so clones, 70% to 90% of them present only once. Sequenced here: peripheral blood, sampled on day 0 of AZD1222 vaccination. These receptors came from an adult in good health.

The chain links TRBV19 to TRBJ1-4; 7 bases agree with TRBD1. From germline, CDR1 is LNHDA and CDR2 SQIVND (reference sequence). The length of the CDR3 is 13 residues. V lost 6 bases, J lost 8 bases, and 6 bases stayed unmatched. DNA of the CDR3: TGTGCCAGTAGGGGGACAGTTAGGGAAAAACTGTTTTTT. It yields the protein CASRGTVREKLFF.

V is TRBV7-3 and J is TRBJ1-1; D is undetermined. The CDR3 sequence is 14 residues long. V dropped 6 bases and J dropped 1 base, with 12 bases sitting between them. Germline V gene data show CDR1 as SGHTA and CDR2 as FQGTGA. The CDR3 sequence: CASSLDHPNTEAFF. The CDR3 DNA is TGTGCCAGCAGTCTGGACCACCCGAACACTGAAGCTTTCTTT.

This clone came up many times. The chain recombines TRBV10-1 with TRBJ2-7; 14 bases are a match to TRBD2. The V gene's germline CDR1 is WNHNN and CDR2 SYGVQD (reference sequence). The J segment lost 6 bases and the V segment lost 2 bases, leaving 3 bases of the junction unmatched. The CDR3 loop spans 15 amino acids. Here the CDR3 reads CASSERTSGGFEQYF. The CDR3 nucleotides read TGCGCCAGCAGTGAGCGGACTAGCGGGGGGTTCGAGCAGTACTTC.

CDR3 sequence reads: CASSYVTGDIYNEQFF. As DNA, the CDR3 is TGTGCCAGCAGTTATGTCACAGGGGACATCTACAATGAGCAGTTCTTC. This sequence joins TRBV6-2 or TRBV6-3 and TRBJ2-1; 7 bases match TRBD1. The CDR3 contains 16 residues. CDR1 is MNHEY and CDR2 is SVGEGT in the germline V gene. Losses at the gene ends were 3 bases for V and 3 bases for J; bases not matched to a gene: 8.

The CDR3 coding sequence is TGTGCCAACCGCTACTCCGGGCCTTACGGGTGGTTCTTC. Translating it yields CANRYSGPYGWFF. This chain links TRBV6-2 or TRBV6-3 with TRBJ2-1; no firm D call. The CDR3 contains 13 residues. V dropped 10 bases and J dropped 15 bases, with 25 bases sitting between them. Germline values: CDR1 MNHEY, CDR2 SVGEGT.

This chain uses TRBV19 with TRBJ1-5; TRBD1 might be the D (6 bases). CDR3 size: 15 residues. Germline V lookup: CDR1 LNHDA, CDR2 SQIVND (reference sequence). Trimming cost V 5 bases and J 2 bases, with 13 bases left between them. CDR3 amino acids: CASSFRDTRNQPQHF. The DNA for the CDR3 is TGTGCCAGTAGTTTCCGGGACACCCGCAATCAGCCCCAGCATTTT.

The V call is TRBV6-5, the J call TRBJ2-7, with 8 nucleotides matching TRBD1. Per the germline V gene, CDR1 is MNHEY and CDR2 is SVGAGI. The CDR3 totals 15 residues. V dropped 0 bases and J dropped 1; count of bases not matched to a gene: 2. The CDR3 protein is CASSYSGQGSYEQYF. The CDR3 bases are TGTGCCAGCAGTTACTCCGGACAGGGATCCTACGAGCAGTACTTC.

The count of this clone is one. The gene calls are TRBV7-3 and TRBJ2-1; D remains unclear. The V end lost 5 bases, the J end lost 2 bases, and 7 bases lay between the germline ends. There are 13 residues in the CDR3. CDR1 and CDR2 from the germline V gene are SGHTA and FQGTGA. CDR3 coding DNA: TGTGCCAGCAGCCCCACTACCTACAATGAGCAGTTCTTC. This codes for CASSPTTYNEQFF.

This clone turned up a few times. The chain is built from TRBV29-1 and TRBJ1-1, with D possibly TRBD1 on 6 matching bases. V was shortened by 7 bases and J by 2 bases, with 17 bases between the two germline ends. The germline CDR1 and CDR2 sequences are SQVTM and ANQGSEA. The CDR3 contains 14 residues. The CDR3 nucleotides are TGCAGCGCCTCCGGCGGGACATCAAACACTGAAGCTTTCTTT. Amino acid sequence: CSASGGTSNTEAFF.

This chain connects TRBV7-2 to TRBJ2-5, with 16 positions matching TRBD2. The CDR3 totals 16 residues. Germline CDR1 is SGHTA and CDR2 is FQGNSA. V gave up 5 bases and J gave up 4 bases; unmatched junction bases: 4. The CDR3 is CASSQGTSGRGETQYF. CDR3 sequence (DNA): TGTGCCAGCAGCCAAGGGACTAGCGGGAGGGGAGAGACCCAGTACTTC.

This clone has a handful of counts. The chain employs TRBV19 and TRBJ2-2; D is unclear. This CDR3 has 13 amino acids. Trimming pared 5 bases from V and 0 bases from J, leaving 4 bases between. Germline loops: CDR1 LNHDA, CDR2 SQIVND (reference sequence). The DNA for the CDR3 is TGTGCCAGTAGTGTCACGAACACCGGGGAGCTGTTTTTT. Translating gives CASSVTNTGELFF.

The chain joins TRBV5-4 to TRBJ2-2; TRBD2 matches at 7 bases. Germline lookup yields CDR1 SGHNT and CDR2 YYREEE (reference sequence). The CDR3 spans 15 residues. The trim removed 7 bases at V and 4 bases at J, leaving 10 bases unmatched. The CDR3 loop is CASSLRELGTGELFF. The CDR3 nucleotides read TGTGCCAGCTCGTTGCGGGAGTTAGGCACCGGGGAGCTGTTTTTT.

The chain combines TRBV11-2 with TRBJ2-1, with 7 bases lining up with TRBD2. The germline CDR1 and CDR2 sequences are SGHAT and FQNNGV. V gave up 3 bases and J gave up 4 bases; unmatched junction bases: 6. The CDR3 sequence is 15 residues long. The CDR3: CASSLGGSGYNEQFF. The CDR3 DNA reads TGTGCCAGCAGCTTGGGGGGGAGCGGTTACAATGAGCAGTTCTTC.

The chain joins TRBV28 to TRBJ1-4; D is unresolved. V was shortened by 7 bases and J by 4 bases, with 10 bases between the two germline ends. This CDR3 has 13 residues. Per germline, CDR1 MDHEN and CDR2 SYDVKM. The CDR3 DNA follows: TGTGCCAGCACCAAGAGGGTTAATGAAAAACTGTTTTTT. Translating it yields CASTKRVNEKLFF.

This chain joins TRBV19 and TRBJ2-7, with D unresolved. The CDR3 loop spans 14 amino acids. Per the germline V gene, CDR1 is LNHDA and CDR2 is SQIVND (reference sequence). Between the trimmed V and J ends, which lost 5 bases and 3 bases, there was a span of 14 bases. The DNA of the CDR3 is TGTGCCAGTAGTCCCCGACAAACCTTCTACGAGCAGTACTTC. Residues: CASSPRQTFYEQYF. Using reference TRBV19 and TRBJ2-7 for the parts outside the CDR3, the full variable domain is DGGITQSPKYLFRKEGQNVTLSCEQNLNHDAMYWYRQDPGQGLRLIYYSQIVNDFQKGDIAEGYSVSREKKESFPLTVTSAQKNPTAFYLCASSPRQTFYEQYFGPGTRLTVT.

The genes are TRBV2 and TRBJ1-1; no reliable D call. CDR1 and CDR2 (germline): SNHLY, FYNNEI. The CDR3 totals 13 residues. Deletions cut 6 bases from V and 0 bases from J, with 8 bases between. CDR3 bases: TGTGCCAGCAGAGGCAGGATGAACACTGAAGCTTTCTTT. It codes for CASRGRMNTEAFF.

The V gene is TRBV30, the J gene TRBJ2-6, with D perhaps matching TRBD2 (5 bases). The CDR3 runs to 16 residues. The germline CDR1 and CDR2 sequences are GTSNPN and SVGIG (reference sequence). With 4 bases removed from V and 0 bases from J, the gap between germline ends came to 13 bases. The DNA for the CDR3 is TGTGCCTGGAACCCCGGGGTAGGCTCTGGGGCCAACGTCCTGACTTTC. Translation gives CAWNPGVGSGANVLTF.

The chain couples TRBV3-1 (or the pseudogene TRBV3-2) to TRBJ2-7; 10 nucleotides align to TRBD1. The length of the CDR3 is 14 residues. The germline V gene encodes CDR1 LGHDT and CDR2 YNNKEL (reference sequence). Unmatched junction bases numbered 4, after V lost 4 bases and J lost 4 bases. CDR3 sequence: CASSPGQGIYEQYF. The DNA for the CDR3 is TGTGCCAGCAGCCCGGGACAGGGGATTTACGAGCAGTACTTC.